This T cell receptor (beta chain) was sequenced during a study of technical replicates of blood from a handful of donors (dated by TCRdb to between 2016 and 2019). From cysteine to phenylalanine, the CDR3 is 15 amino acids long. Left in the record is the CDR3 DNA by itself, 45 bases read in frame from the first base. CDR1 and CDR2 (SGHRS, YFSETQ) derive from the germline V gene. To note about this clone: Its antigen is not yet known. Germline is not matched at one junction end, which may reflect a read error.

The library was generated by the immunoSEQ multiplex PCR assay. The table was pulled from immuneACCESS by TCRdb, which kept in-frame rearrangements only. Such tables lose some clones; where checked, under half of the loss comes from unresolved V genes, and the rest has no known cause. The table for this sample lists more than 90,000 clones; 90% to 97% of them were counted only once. Approximately 0.37% of the sample belongs to the ten largest clones. The TCR sequence derives from a human donor in good health. The sample consisted of T cells isolated from PBMCs. The V and J genes are TRBV5-1 and TRBJ2-3; TRBD2 is possibly the D segment (5 matching bases). The DNA reads TGCGCCAGCAGCTTGGATTCGGGGTACACAGTTACGCAGTATTTT. This translates into CASSLDSGYTVTQYF.